This paragraph covers one T cell receptor beta chain sequence. Its antigen is undetermined. The data derive from a study of shared clonotypes between healthy human individuals. Study-wide points: Non-shared clonotypes had lower generation probabilities than clonotypes shared by all four sorted-subset donors. Among a handful of donors, about 5% of naive CD4 clonotypes were found in common.

Each donor was a Caucasian adult residing in Nashville, Tennessee. The CDR3 has 13 amino acids. The J segment lost 4 bases and the V segment lost 7 bases, leaving 3 bases of the junction unmatched. Germline-derived CDR1 and CDR2 are SGHVS and FQNEAQ. An assay was performed, and its level was deep. Measured with immunoSEQ multiplex PCR; TCRdb has only the in-frame clones, and not every one. This table holds some 700,000 clones, around 90% found once. Source material: memory CD8+ T cells from PBMCs. Indicated subset: CD45RO+ cells pooled with CCR7-negative TemRA cells. The origin of this receptor is a man aged 18 to 29 in good health. Some clones in this sample may be carry-over from other donors' samples. This sequence joins TRBV7-8 and TRBJ2-1; 8 bases fit TRBD1. Written as DNA, the CDR3 is TGTGCCAGCATCACAGGGGGTTACAATGAGCAGTTCTTC. Protein sequence: CASITGGYNEQFF.